This TCR beta chain came from a study of T cells expressing NK-cell markers. General study findings and limits: It is unclear if expanded NKG2C-expressing clones target HCMV antigens.

Libraries used 5'RACE template switching adding universal primer site and UMIs. For each CDR3 protein, TCRdb gives one entry from its re-call of the 5' RACE reads, without DNA. The table lists roughly 390,000 distinct CDR3 sequences, with about 10% in the top ten. Concerning this clonotype itself: The antigen is unknown.

CDR1 SGHRS and CDR2 YFSETQ come from the germline V gene. This CDR3 region has 15 residues. The TCR comes from a woman aged 50 to 60 in good health. The rearrangement uses TRBV5-1 and TRBJ2-2; there is no DNA to check the TCRdb D call of TRBD2. Sequencing used blood T cells: a sorted CD56 or NKG2C T cell subset, CD4+ or CD8+ T cells, or bulk PBMC T cells (not recorded which). This CDR3 is CASRGVASADGELFF.